What follows are 29 T cell receptor beta chains derived from one specimen sequenced in a study of beta chain features in type 1 diabetes. Study results and caveats: All four CD4+ subsets from Type 1 diabetes patients carried moderately but significantly shorter TCRB CDR3s.

The whole isolated RNA underwent reverse transcription, so sequencing captured expressed TCRB transcripts. Repertoires were generated with immunoSEQ multiplex PCR, while TCRdb's copy carries only in-frame clones and drops some. The sample comprises hundreds of thousands of clones, under 13% of which are singletons, and about 0.018% rests with the top ten. No cognate antigen is known for these TCRs. The specimen was naive CD4+ T cells from blood. The receptors stem from a man aged 25-40 years with type 1 diabetes.

CDR3 sequence (DNA): TGTGCCAGCAGCTGGACTAGCGGGGGTGGGAGTTACGAGCAGTACTTC. Translated, it gives CASSWTSGGGSYEQYF. The chain employs TRBV7-8 and TRBJ2-7; 13 bases map to TRBD2. The ends lost 4 bases at V and 4 bases at J; junction bases unmatched: 7. The CDR3 is made up of 16 amino acids. CDR1 is SGHVS, CDR2 FQNEAQ, per germline.

This chain uses TRBV9 with TRBJ2-2; a possible D gene is TRBD2 (5 bases). The V end lost 0 bases, the J end lost 6 bases, and 12 bases lay between the germline ends. The CDR3 spans 15 residues. Germline CDR1 is SGDLS and CDR2 is YYNGEE. CDR3 region: CASSVEALGAGELFF. CDR3 sequence (DNA): TGTGCCAGCAGCGTAGAGGCCCTCGGGGCCGGGGAGCTGTTTTTT.

The V and J genes are TRBV29-1 and TRBJ2-7; no firm D call. Trimming removed 1 base at V and 3 bases at J, with 7 bases between. Germline values: CDR1 SQVTM, CDR2 ANQGSEA. The CDR3 runs 12 residues. The CDR3 loop reads CSVEGGGYEQYF. DNA of the CDR3: TGCAGCGTTGAAGGAGGCGGCTACGAGCAGTACTTC.

The chain uses TRBV4-1 and TRBJ1-2; no definite D call. V lost 0 bases and J 5 bases, leaving 10 bases between the germline ends. In germline, CDR1 is MGHRA, CDR2 YSYEKL. The CDR3 has 14 amino acids. The CDR3 DNA sequence: TGCGCCAGCAGCCAAGATACAGAATCATATGGCTACACCTTC. This sequence encodes CASSQDTESYGYTF.

The V and J genes are TRBV6-1 and TRBJ2-7; 12 nucleotides agree with TRBD1. The V gene's germline CDR1 is MNHNS and CDR2 SASEGT. The length of the CDR3 is 15 residues. The ends lost 8 bases at V and 4 bases at J; junction bases unmatched: 9. CDR3 DNA sequence: TGTGCCAGCTCCGCCGGGACAGGGGGCAGGTACGAGCAGTACTTC. This translates into CASSAGTGGRYEQYF.

This sequence joins TRBV20-1 and TRBJ2-7; D is perhaps TRBD2 (6 bases). Germline V gives CDR1 DFQATT, CDR2 SNEGSKA (reference sequence). V was cut by 3 bases and J by 5 bases, with 8 bases left in between. CDR3 length: 11 amino acids. CDR3 in amino acids: CSASPGDEQYF. CDR3 coding DNA: TGCAGTGCTAGTCCGGGAGACGAGCAGTACTTC.

This clone has only a few counts. This rearrangement joins TRBV28 to TRBJ1-1, with D unresolved. CDR1 is MDHEN, CDR2 SYDVKM, per germline. V lost 6 bases, J lost 2 bases, and 16 bases lay in between. CDR3 length equals 15 residues. CDR3 in DNA: TGTGCCAGCAGGTCAGCTCCGGGGTTAAACACTGAAGCTTTCTTT. This sequence encodes CASRSAPGLNTEAFF. Using reference TRBV28 and TRBJ1-1 for the parts outside the CDR3, the full variable domain is DVKVTQSSRYLVKRTGEKVFLECVQDMDHENMFWYRQDPGLGLRLIYFSYDVKMKEKGDIPEGYSVSREKKERFSLILESASTNQTSMYLCASRSAPGLNTEAFFGQGTRLTVV.

The V gene is TRBV29-1, the J gene TRBJ2-3, with 10 bases matching TRBD2. The CDR3 covers 15 residues. Germline V CDR1 and CDR2: SQVTM, ANQGSEA. V was clipped by 6 bases and J by 1 base; unmatched bases: 7. CDR3 nucleotides: TGCAGCGTCACCGGGACTAGCGTTGGCACAGATACGCAGTATTTT. Its translation: CSVTGTSVGTDTQYF.

This clone came up a few times. The same CDR3 arises from other DNA sequences in this sample as well. The V and J genes are TRBV7-2 and TRBJ1-5; 9 bases fit TRBD1. CDR3 size: 14 residues. V shed 5 bases and J 4 bases; nucleotides not matched to a gene: 3. Looked up from germline, CDR1 is SGHTA and CDR2 is FQGNSA. CDR3 amino acids: CASSPDRGNQPQHF. CDR3 DNA: TGTGCCAGCAGCCCGGACAGGGGAAATCAGCCCCAGCATTTT.

Remarks on this clone: This specimen includes other DNA sequences encoding the same CDR3. The J gene is TRBJ1-5, the V gene TRBV2, with 7 bases fitting TRBD1. J lost 1 base, V lost 3 bases, and 6 bases had no gene match. The CDR3 spans 16 residues. Germline V gene sequence: CDR1 SNHLY, CDR2 FYNNEI. CDR3 nucleotides: TGTGCCAGCAGTGATCGGACAGGCGGAAGCAATCAGCCCCAGCATTTT. Translation gives CASSDRTGGSNQPQHF.

V is TRBV7-2 and J is TRBJ2-3; maybe TRBD1 (5 bases). The CDR3 extends over 14 amino acids. The V gene's germline CDR1 is SGHTA and CDR2 FQGNSA. Trimming took 3 bases from V and 2 from J, leaving 9 bases between them. The chain's CDR3 is CASSFLGPTDTQYF. CDR3 nucleotide sequence: TGTGCCAGCAGCTTCCTGGGGCCCACAGATACGCAGTATTTT.

This clone has just a few counts. The chain carries TRBV2 and TRBJ1-1; D is perhaps TRBD1 (5 bases). CDR3 size: 14 residues. Per the germline V gene, CDR1 is SNHLY and CDR2 is FYNNEI. Deletions cut 3 bases from V and 5 bases from J, with 13 bases between. CDR3 amino acids: CASSDRAGWTEAFF. The CDR3 region has the DNA TGTGCCAGCAGTGACAGGGCGGGGTGGACTGAAGCTTTCTTT.

This clone was seen a handful of times. The chain links TRBV10-3 to TRBJ2-7, with 7 bases that match TRBD1. The CDR3 is made up of 13 amino acids. Per the germline V gene, CDR1 is ENHRY and CDR2 is SYGVKD. V dropped 3 bases and J dropped 6; count of bases not matched to a gene: 5. The CDR3 DNA reads as TGTGCCATCAGTGACGGACAGGTCGGCGAGCAGTACTTC. Translation: CAISDGQVGEQYF.

The J gene is TRBJ1-1, the V gene TRBV11-2; D may be TRBD1 (5 bases). V dropped 0 bases and J dropped 8 bases, with 7 bases sitting between them. The CDR3 runs to 12 residues. Germline V lookup: CDR1 SGHAT, CDR2 FQNNGV. For the CDR3, the DNA is TGTGCCAGCAGCTTAGAAGGGGCAGAAGCTTTCTTT. Translation: CASSLEGAEAFF.

This clone was detected a few times. This chain uses TRBV7-9 with TRBJ1-1; D call uncertain. With 2 bases removed from V and 4 bases from J, the gap between germline ends came to 20 bases. CDR3 length: 17 residues. Germline V gene lookup returns CDR1 SEHNR and CDR2 FQNEAQ (reference sequence). The chain's CDR3 is CASSLKAGGKIGTEAFF. CDR3 coding DNA: TGTGCCAGCAGCTTAAAAGCGGGAGGAAAAATCGGCACTGAAGCTTTCTTT.

The V call is TRBV12-5, the J call TRBJ1-5, with D possibly being TRBD1 (5 bases). The CDR3 is 17 residues long. CDR1 and CDR2 from the germline V gene are LGHNT and FRNRAP. V was shortened by 4 bases and J by 2 bases, with 18 bases between the two germline ends. CDR3 sequence: CASGSRGPGGGNQPQHF. The CDR3, as DNA: TGTGCTAGTGGTTCCCGGGGTCCCGGAGGGGGCAATCAGCCCCAGCATTTT. Together with reference TRBV12-5 and TRBJ1-5, the CDR3 gives the full variable domain: DARVTQTPRHKVTEMGQEVTMRCQPILGHNTVFWYRQTMMQGLELLAYFRNRAPLDDSGMPKDRFSAEMPDATLATLKIQPSEPRDSAVYFCASGSRGPGGGNQPQHFGDGTRLSIL.

This chain uses TRBV7-8 with TRBJ1-6; D gene unclear. Germline values: CDR1 SGHVS, CDR2 FQNEAQ. Trimming removed 0 bases at V and 7 bases at J, with 10 bases between. This CDR3 is built from 15 residues. The CDR3 nucleotides read TGTGCCAGCAGCTTAGCGCGGACTAGGAATTCACCCCTCCACTTT. Translating gives CASSLARTRNSPLHF.

This chain links TRBV9 with TRBJ2-1; 10 bases fit TRBD1. Germline values: CDR1 SGDLS, CDR2 YYNGEE. The CDR3 covers 18 residues. The V and J ends lost 4 bases and 6 bases, in that order; junction bases with no gene match: 16. CDR3 sequence (DNA): TGTGCCAGCAGCCTGGCGGCGGGGACAGGGGCCCTAGGCAATGAGCAGTTCTTC. It is translated as CASSLAAGTGALGNEQFF.

This clone was recorded a few times. J is TRBJ2-3 and V is TRBV28, with a tentative D call TRBD1 (7 bases). In germline, CDR1 is MDHEN, CDR2 SYDVKM. This CDR3 is built from 15 residues. V lost 6 bases and J 2 bases, leaving 15 bases between the germline ends. CDR3 nucleotides: TGTGCCAGCAGCCAGGGGGTAGCGGACACAGATACGCAGTATTTT. Its protein product is CASSQGVADTDTQYF.

This clone turned up a few times. The chain recombines TRBV7-9 with TRBJ2-3; 10 bases line up with TRBD2. Germline-derived CDR1 and CDR2 are SEHNR and FQNEAQ (reference sequence). The CDR3 sequence is 16 residues long. Germline trimming cut 3 bases from V and 1 base from J; bases unmatched to any gene: 4. CDR3 sequence (DNA): TGTGCCAGCAGCTTCATCAGCGGGGGGGGCACAGATACGCAGTATTTT. Translated: CASSFISGGGTDTQYF.

The rearrangement links TRBV9 to TRBJ1-6; maybe TRBD1 (5 bases). Per germline, CDR1 SGDLS and CDR2 YYNGEE. CDR3 length: 15 residues. The germline V and J ends were trimmed by 0 bases and 6 bases, with 10 bases remaining between them. The CDR3 DNA sequence: TGTGCCAGCAGCGTAGAGGCAGGGCCTAATTCACCCCTCCACTTT. This gives the protein CASSVEAGPNSPLHF. Variable domain in full (rest from reference TRBV9 and TRBJ1-6): DSGVTQTPKHLITATGQRVTLRCSPRSGDLSVYWYQQSLDQGLQFLIQYYNGEERAKGNILERFSAQQFPDLHSELNLSSLELGDSALYFCASSVEAGPNSPLHFGNGTRLTVT.

V gene TRBV5-1 combines with J gene TRBJ2-3; TRBD2 matches at 8 bases. V lost 0 bases and J lost 4; bases outside the gene matches: 4. Per the germline V gene, CDR1 is SGHRS and CDR2 is YFSETQ. There are 15 residues in the CDR3. For the CDR3, the DNA is TGCGCCAGCAGCTTGGACGGGGGGGTCGCAGATACGCAGTATTTT. This translates into CASSLDGGVADTQYF. The full variable domain, completed using reference TRBV5-1 and TRBJ2-3, is KAGVTQTPRYLIKTRGQQVTLSCSPISGHRSVSWYQQTPGQGLQFLFEYFSETQRNKGNFPGRFSGRQFSNSRSEMNVSTLELGDSALYLCASSLDGGVADTQYFGPGTRLTVL.

This clone was picked up a small number of times. This sample includes further DNA sequences coding for the same CDR3. This chain joins TRBV11-2 and TRBJ2-1; D ambiguous. The length of the CDR3 is 12 residues. Trimming pared 0 bases from V and 8 bases from J, leaving 5 bases between. Germline V lookup: CDR1 SGHAT, CDR2 FQNNGV. CDR3 protein: CASSLDRDEQFF. CDR3 in DNA: TGTGCCAGCAGCTTAGATCGGGATGAGCAGTTCTTC.

The sample holds a few counts of this clone. This chain links TRBV10-3 with TRBJ1-1; TRBD1 matches at 8 bases. CDR3 length: 18 amino acids. The ends lost 4 bases at V and 1 base at J; junction bases unmatched: 14. Germline loops: CDR1 ENHRY, CDR2 SYGVKD. This CDR3 is CAISASGTGLLRNTEAFF. The CDR3 nucleotides read TGTGCCATCAGTGCCTCCGGGACAGGTCTTCTTCGGAACACTGAAGCTTTCTTT.

The chain is built from TRBV5-6 and TRBJ2-5, with 7 bases lining up with TRBD2. Germline assignment: CDR1 SGHDT and CDR2 YYEEEE. This CDR3 spans 13 amino acids. With V trimmed by 2 bases and J by 7 bases, 5 bases remained unmatched. CDR3 coding DNA: TGTGCCAGCAGCTTCGGGGACTACACGACCCAGTACTTC. Translated, it gives CASSFGDYTTQYF.

V usage is TRBV9 and J usage is TRBJ2-5; no definite D call. CDR3 length: 14 residues. The V end lost 3 bases, the J end lost 2 bases, and 11 bases lay between the germline ends. CDR1 is SGDLS and CDR2 is YYNGEE in the germline V gene. DNA of the CDR3: TGTGCCAGCAGCGAGACACCGGTTCAAGAGACCCAGTACTTC. Amino acid sequence: CASSETPVQETQYF.

V gene TRBV13 combines with J gene TRBJ1-2, with D uncertain. Trimming took 5 bases from V and 7 from J, leaving 20 bases between them. This CDR3 spans 15 amino acids. Germline assignment: CDR1 PRHDT and CDR2 FYEKMQ (reference sequence). The CDR3 reads CASSRAPGILGGYTF. In nucleotides, the CDR3 is TGTGCCAGCAGCCGTGCGCCCGGGATCCTTGGTGGCTACACCTTC.

This clone occurred a few times. This rearrangement joins TRBV27 to TRBJ2-4; TRBD2 matches 8 bases. Germline CDR1 MNHEY, CDR2 SMNVEV (reference sequence). V shed 3 bases and J 7 bases; nucleotides not matched to a gene: 5. The CDR3 has 14 residues. The CDR3 protein is CASSFDSGGNIQYF. CDR3 nucleotides: TGTGCCAGCAGTTTTGACAGCGGGGGCAACATTCAGTACTTC.

This clone occurred a few times. The rearrangement joins TRBV2 to TRBJ2-3, with D unresolved. Trimming pared 0 bases from V and 5 bases from J, leaving 12 bases between. Germline V lookup: CDR1 SNHLY, CDR2 FYNNEI. This CDR3 region has 15 residues. CDR3 in DNA: TGTGCCAGCAGTGAAGCGCCATCCCGCGGAGATACGCAGTATTTT. Protein: CASSEAPSRGDTQYF.